This T cell receptor beta chain was found in a study of blood T cell repertoires in COVID-19. Overall study context: In each case, the material was cDNA or gDNA derived from T cells, B-cell-depleted T cells, or PBMCs.

The germline V and J ends were trimmed by 5 bases and 2 bases, with 6 bases remaining between them. The CDR3 length is 12 residues. Germline V gene lookup returns CDR1 LNHDA and CDR2 SQIVND (reference sequence). As originally analysed: Nucleated cell number was recorded as an estimate derived from reference gene primer amplification. Sequenced by immunoSEQ multiplex PCR; TCRdb stores in-frame clones only, minus some. D and trimming come from the DNA, and the V and J calls and clone size come from that table. The data contain a few hundred thousand clones, 88% of them singletons. The receptor's source is a man in his sixties who had recovered from COVID-19. This sequence joins TRBV19 and TRBJ2-5; no reliable D call. The specimen sequenced was peripheral blood. This CDR3 is CASSYRQETQYF. In DNA form, the CDR3 reads TGTGCCAGTAGTTACAGACAAGAGACCCAGTACTTC.